This T cell receptor beta chain was found in a study of blood T cell repertoires in COVID-19. Looking at the study overall: The United States, Italy and Spain were the sources of the acute and convalescent COVID-19 samples. Nucleic acid was either cDNA or gDNA, and it came from T cells, B-cell-depleted T cells, or PBMCs.

TCRdb's table, derived via immunoSEQ multiplex PCR, lists solely in-frame clones and lacks some. The repertoire includes around 34,000 clones, about four fifths of them detected once, and roughly 3.5% sits in the top ten. There are 15 residues in the CDR3. Trimming removed 0 bases at V and 5 bases at J, with 12 bases between. Germline V CDR1 and CDR2: LNHNV, YYDKDF (reference sequence). The chain recombines TRBV15 with TRBJ2-3; perhaps TRBD1 as D (6 bases). The sequenced sample was peripheral blood. This receptor was taken from a man aged 50 to 60 with acute or convalescent COVID-19. This chain's CDR3 is CATSRDPGAGDTQYF. CDR3 coding DNA: TGTGCCACCAGCAGAGATCCAGGGGCCGGAGATACGCAGTATTTT. The full variable domain, completed using reference TRBV15 and TRBJ2-3, is DAMVIQNPRYQVTQFGKPVTLSCSQTLNHNVMYWYQQKSSQAPKLLFHYYDKDFNNEADTPDNFQSRRPNTSFCFLDIRSPGLGDTAMYLCATSRDPGAGDTQYFGPGTRLTVL.